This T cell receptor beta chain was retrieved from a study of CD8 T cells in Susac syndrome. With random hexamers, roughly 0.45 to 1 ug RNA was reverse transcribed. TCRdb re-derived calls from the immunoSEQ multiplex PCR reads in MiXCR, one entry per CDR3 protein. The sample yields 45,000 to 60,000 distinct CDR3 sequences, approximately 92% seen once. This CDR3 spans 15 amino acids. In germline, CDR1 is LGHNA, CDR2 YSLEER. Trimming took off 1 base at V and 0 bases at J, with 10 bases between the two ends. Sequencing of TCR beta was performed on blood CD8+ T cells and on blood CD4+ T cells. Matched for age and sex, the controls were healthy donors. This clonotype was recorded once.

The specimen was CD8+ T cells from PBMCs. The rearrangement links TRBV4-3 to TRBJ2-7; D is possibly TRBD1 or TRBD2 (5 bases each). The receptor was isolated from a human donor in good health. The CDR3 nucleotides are TGCGCCAGCAGCCAAGGGGACGGCGTCTCCTACGAGCAGTACTTC. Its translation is CASSQGDGVSYEQYF.